A selection of T cell receptor beta chains follows, all from one sample in a study of blood T cell repertoires in COVID-19. This table comes from immunoSEQ multiplex PCR, and its TCRdb copy is limited to in-frame clones, with some not included. The sample holds 80,000 to 130,000 clones, more than 90% seen once. The material sequenced was peripheral blood. Receptors were obtained from a man in his 70s with acute or convalescent COVID-19. Each CDR3 is given with its conserved first and last residue. The order of the fields is V gene, D gene, J gene, CDR3 protein, CDR3 DNA. The D gene is left open where the match is weak.

TRBV18,NA,TRBJ2-5,CASSPGGRLRETQYF,TGTGCCAGCTCACCGGGCGGGCGCTTGCGAGAGACCCAGTACTTC
TRBV18,NA,TRBJ1-4,CASSPGDSDEKLFF,TGTGCCAGCTCACCCGGAGACAGTGATGAAAAACTGTTTTTT
TRBV10-1,TRBD1,TRBJ2-2,CASSGVHRGRNTGELFF,TGCGCCAGCAGTGGCGTACACAGGGGCAGGAACACCGGGGAGCTGTTTTTT
TRBV27,TRBD2,TRBJ2-1,CASSLRVSSGGNEQFF,TGTGCCAGCAGTTTAAGGGTGTCTAGCGGGGGTAATGAGCAGTTCTTC
TRBV27,NA,TRBJ2-3,CASSNRQTSTDTQYF,TGTGCCAGCAGCAACCGACAGACGAGCACAGATACGCAGTATTTT
TRBV5-6,NA,TRBJ1-1,CASSLPFLNTEAFF,TGTGCCAGCAGCTTGCCCTTCTTGAACACTGAAGCTTTCTTT
TRBV2,TRBD1,TRBJ2-5,CASTGQKETQYF,TGTGCCAGCACGGGACAGAAAGAGACCCAGTACTTC
TRBV7-9,NA,TRBJ2-5,CASSSTISGLAETQYF,TGTGCCAGCAGCTCCACGATTTCAGGGCTTGCGGAGACCCAGTACTTC
TRBV19,NA,TRBJ2-1,CASSMGAAYNEQFF,TGTGCCAGTAGTATGGGGGCTGCGTACAATGAGCAGTTCTTC
TRBV6-5,TRBD2,TRBJ2-7,CASSYSASGRGYEQYF,TGTGCCAGCAGTTACTCGGCTAGCGGGAGGGGATACGAGCAGTACTTC
TRBV5-4,TRBD1,TRBJ1-3,CASSHRGSSGNTIYF,TGTGCCAGCAGCCACAGGGGAAGCTCTGGAAACACCATATATTTT
TRBV18,TRBD1,TRBJ2-1,CASSPSGGLSSYNEQFF,TGTGCCAGCTCACCCTCAGGGGGCCTCAGCTCCTACAATGAGCAGTTCTTC
TRBV19,NA,TRBJ1-1,CASSPGPLNTEAFF,TGTGCCAGTAGTCCAGGGCCCCTGAACACTGAAGCTTTCTTT
TRBV18,NA,TRBJ2-2,CASSPNGRGGELFF,TGTGCCAGCTCTCCTAACGGACGGGGCGGGGAGCTGTTTTTT
TRBV3-1/TRBV3-2,TRBD1,TRBJ1-3,CASSQMGQGGSTIYF,TGTGCCAGCAGCCAGATGGGACAGGGAGGTTCGACCATATATTTT
TRBV6-5,NA,TRBJ2-1,CASSYGGTQGNEQFF,TGTGCCAGCAGTTACGGAGGGACGCAGGGAAATGAGCAGTTCTTC
TRBV15,TRBD2,TRBJ2-7,CATSRVGGAGVVQYF,TGTGCCACCAGCAGAGTAGGAGGAGCGGGAGTGGTGCAGTACTTC
TRBV7-9,TRBD2,TRBJ2-1,CASSATRGLAGTNEQFF,TGTGCCAGCAGCGCTACGCGGGGGCTAGCGGGAACCAATGAGCAGTTCTTC
TRBV4-2,NA,TRBJ2-7,CASSPERVRDEQYF,TGTGCCAGCAGCCCAGAGAGGGTTCGGGACGAGCAGTACTTC
TRBV6-6,NA,TRBJ1-5,CASSYFSGGNQPQHF,TGTGCCAGCAGTTACTTCTCCGGGGGGAATCAGCCCCAGCATTTT
TRBV2,NA,TRBJ1-2,CASSEVIGYTF,TGTGCCAGCAGTGAAGTAATAGGCTACACCTTC
TRBV3-1/TRBV3-2,NA,TRBJ2-5,CASSQDPRGREETQYF,TGTGCCAGCAGCCAAGATCCCCGGGGAAGGGAAGAGACCCAGTACTTC
TRBV6-4,TRBD1,TRBJ1-2,CASNSGQGPYGYTF,TGTGCCTCTAACTCGGGACAGGGCCCCTATGGCTACACCTTC
TRBV27,NA,TRBJ1-1,CASSSRGTAWISAFF,TGTGCCAGCAGTAGCCGCGGGACGGCATGGATCTCGGCTTTCTTT
TRBV10-3,NA,TRBJ1-5,CAISDGNQPQHF,TGTGCCATCAGTGACGGGAACCAGCCCCAGCATTTT